The 32 T cell receptor beta chains in this list originate from one sample, sequenced in a study of CD8+ T cells in alopecia areata. Sequencing used cDNA as its template, made by extracting RNA and reverse transcribing it. Data came from immunoSEQ multiplex PCR; TCRdb stores just in-frame clones and leaves some out. The sample includes around 250,000 clones, about two thirds of them seen just once. Sequenced here: CD4+ T cells sorted from blood, sampled at week 0. The source of these receptors is a human donor with alopecia areata.

J is TRBJ2-1 and V is TRBV29-1; D perhaps matches TRBD2 (6 bases). The CDR3 runs to 12 residues. The germline V and J ends were trimmed by 7 bases and 7 bases, with 14 bases remaining between them. Germline V gene data show CDR1 as SQVTM and CDR2 as ANQGSEA. Here the CDR3 reads CSAAAGGNEQFF. CDR3 in DNA: TGCAGCGCCGCGGCTGGGGGGAATGAGCAGTTCTTC.

The rearrangement links TRBV25-1 to TRBJ2-7, with TRBD1 identical over 8 bases. The CDR3 sequence is 14 residues long. V dropped 6 bases and J dropped 3; count of bases not matched to a gene: 7. CDR1 is MGHDK and CDR2 is SYGVNS in the germline V gene. The CDR3 nucleotides read TGTGCCAGCAGCTGGGCAGGACAGGGCTACGAGCAGTACTTC. Its translation is CASSWAGQGYEQYF.

This clone was detected a few times. V usage is TRBV2 and J usage is TRBJ2-4; D unclear. This CDR3 region has 11 residues. Germline CDR1 reads SNHLY; CDR2 reads FYNNEI. Trimming left V 8 bases short and J 1 base short, with 3 bases between. The CDR3 sequence: CASGAKNIQYF. The CDR3 region has the DNA TGTGCCAGCGGGGCCAAAAACATTCAGTACTTC.

The chain couples TRBV5-6 to TRBJ2-1; 8 bases align to TRBD2. This CDR3 contains 19 residues. The germline gives CDR1 SGHDT, CDR2 YYEEEE. The J segment lost 6 bases and the V segment lost 0 bases, leaving 17 bases of the junction unmatched. The CDR3 sequence: CASSLANGGGGKFGNEQFF. CDR3 nucleotide sequence: TGTGCCAGCAGCTTGGCCAACGGAGGCGGGGGGAAGTTTGGCAATGAGCAGTTCTTC.

The chain combines TRBV29-1 with TRBJ2-5, with TRBD2 matching over 9 bases. Germline CDR1 is SQVTM and CDR2 is ANQGSEA. V shed 3 bases and J 0 bases; nucleotides not matched to a gene: 5. The CDR3 totals 15 residues. CDR3: CSVDPSGGNQETQYF. The CDR3 bases are TGCAGCGTTGATCCGAGCGGGGGGAACCAAGAGACCCAGTACTTC.

This rearrangement joins TRBV29-1 to TRBJ1-1; D remains ambiguous. The germline CDR1 and CDR2 sequences are SQVTM and ANQGSEA. The CDR3 length is 13 residues. V was cut by 3 bases and J by 0 bases, with 8 bases left in between. The chain's CDR3 is CSVEALLNTEAFF. CDR3 in DNA: TGCAGCGTTGAGGCGTTGTTGAACACTGAAGCTTTCTTT.

This clone has only a few counts. The chain couples TRBV7-9 to TRBJ1-6; no reliable D call. This CDR3 is 16 amino acids long. V shed 0 bases and J shed 9 bases, with 15 bases lying between them. Germline V lookup: CDR1 SEHNR, CDR2 FQNEAQ (reference sequence). For the CDR3, the DNA is TGTGCCAGCAGCTTAGCCCGACCCGCCTTAGGTTCACCCCTCCACTTT. Amino acids: CASSLARPALGSPLHF. Together with reference TRBV7-9 and TRBJ1-6, the CDR3 gives the full variable domain: DTGVSQNPRHKITKRGQNVTFRCDPISEHNRLYWYRQTLGQGPEFLTYFQNEAQLEKSRLLSDRFSAERPKGSFSTLEIQRTEQGDSAMYLCASSLARPALGSPLHFGNGTRLTVT.

V usage is TRBV29-1 and J usage is TRBJ1-2, with D possibly TRBD1 on 5 matching bases. Trimming took off 7 bases at V and 0 bases at J, with 12 bases between the two ends. The CDR3 extends over 13 amino acids. Germline CDR1 reads SQVTM; CDR2 reads ANQGSEA. The CDR3 loop is CSGGQDANYGYTF. CDR3 nucleotide sequence: TGCAGCGGCGGACAAGATGCTAACTATGGCTACACCTTC.

This chain uses TRBV2 with TRBJ1-5; D call uncertain. This CDR3 region has 15 residues. Germline loops: CDR1 SNHLY, CDR2 FYNNEI. Trimming shortened V by 3 bases and J by 3 bases, and 12 bases separated the two germline ends. Here the CDR3 DNA reads TGTGCCAGCAGTGATGACGGAGGTTACAATCAGCCCCAGCATTTT. Amino acids: CASSDDGGYNQPQHF.

This clone was recorded a few times. The rearrangement uses TRBV4-3 and TRBJ1-2; TRBD1 matches at 8 bases. CDR3 size: 15 residues. With 0 bases clipped from V and 5 bases from J, the junction kept 5 bases outside the gene matches. Germline V gene sequence: CDR1 LGHNA, CDR2 YSLEER. CDR3 region: CASSQDRGRWYGYTF. For the CDR3, the DNA is TGCGCCAGCAGCCAAGACAGGGGGCGATGGTATGGCTACACCTTC.

The V and J genes are TRBV2 and TRBJ1-1, with 9 bases that match TRBD1. After removal of 1 base from V and 3 bases from J, the junction contained 6 bases not matched to a gene. CDR3 size: 16 residues. Germline CDR1 and CDR2: SNHLY and FYNNEI. CDR3 DNA: TGTGCCAGCAGTGAAGTACAGGGGGCGGGGGACACTGAAGCTTTCTTT. It translates to CASSEVQGAGDTEAFF.

The V and J genes are TRBV5-1 and TRBJ2-3, with D uncertain. The CDR3 covers 14 residues. Germline CDR1 reads SGHRS; CDR2 reads YFSETQ. V lost 1 base, J lost 2 bases, and 8 bases lay in between. The CDR3 region has the DNA TGCGCCAGCAGCTTGTCATTCTCCACAGATACGCAGTATTTT. Translation gives CASSLSFSTDTQYF.

The chain has TRBV30 and TRBJ1-1, with D possibly matching TRBD1 (5 bases). Germline-derived CDR1 and CDR2 are GTSNPN and SVGIG (reference sequence). Trimming took 5 bases from V and 2 from J, leaving 15 bases between them. The CDR3 consists of 14 residues. The CDR3 bases are TGTGCCTGGGCCCTAGGGGATCCCAACACTGAAGCTTTCTTT. Its protein product is CAWALGDPNTEAFF.

The chain recombines TRBV2 with TRBJ2-5; no clear D gene. V dropped 1 base and J dropped 5 bases, with 5 bases sitting between them. Germline CDR1 is SNHLY and CDR2 is FYNNEI. The CDR3 has 12 residues. This CDR3 reads CASSEVGETQYF. CDR3 bases: TGTGCCAGCAGTGAAGTGGGGGAGACCCAGTACTTC.

With regard to this clone: This sample includes further DNA sequences coding for the same CDR3. The chain is built from TRBV30 and TRBJ1-5; D is ambiguous. The CDR3 has 13 amino acids. V lost 2 bases, J lost 0 bases, and 5 bases lay in between. The V gene's germline CDR1 is GTSNPN and CDR2 SVGIG (reference sequence). The chain's CDR3 is CAWSPDSNQPQHF. The CDR3 DNA reads as TGTGCCTGGAGTCCCGATAGCAATCAGCCCCAGCATTTT.

The rearrangement links TRBV2 to TRBJ2-7; D uncertain. Germline CDR1 is SNHLY and CDR2 is FYNNEI. The V and J ends lost 0 bases and 2 bases respectively, with 5 bases between them. CDR3 size: 13 residues. CDR3 in amino acids: CASSEAKPYEQYF. The CDR3, as DNA: TGTGCCAGCAGTGAAGCGAAACCCTACGAGCAGTACTTC.

The CDR3 nucleotides are TGCAGCGTTGAAAGGACAGGGGGCCGCGAGCAGTACTTC. It codes for CSVERTGGREQYF. The V and J genes are TRBV29-1 and TRBJ2-7; 11 positions match TRBD1. The germline V gene has CDR1 SQVTM and CDR2 ANQGSEA. This CDR3 is 13 amino acids long. V shed 2 bases and J 6 bases; nucleotides not matched to a gene: 3.

V and J are TRBV30 and TRBJ2-3; D gene uncertain. Germline V lookup: CDR1 GTSNPN, CDR2 SVGIG (reference sequence). V dropped 0 bases and J dropped 2 bases, with 6 bases sitting between them. The CDR3 is 13 residues long. CDR3: CAWSVRDTDTQYF. Written as DNA, the CDR3 is TGTGCCTGGAGTGTAAGGGACACAGATACGCAGTATTTT.

This clone showed up just once. The chain carries TRBV12-5 and TRBJ2-3; 10 positions match TRBD2. Germline values: CDR1 LGHNT, CDR2 FRNRAP. The ends lost 6 bases at V and 6 bases at J; junction bases unmatched: 3. The CDR3 extends over 13 amino acids. CDR3 sequence reads: CASGSSGSDTQYF. In DNA form, the CDR3 reads TGTGCTAGTGGGTCTAGCGGGAGTGATACGCAGTATTTT.

This clone was found a few times. V gene TRBV7-2 combines with J gene TRBJ2-7, with no clear D. CDR3 size: 12 residues. CDR1 SGHTA and CDR2 FQGNSA come from the germline V gene. Trimming took 1 base from V and 2 from J, leaving 3 bases between them. CDR3 coding DNA: TGTGCCAGCAGCTTAGTAACCTACGAGCAGTACTTC. This translates into CASSLVTYEQYF.

CDR3 loop: CAISESSGDQETQYF. The CDR3 DNA reads TGTGCCATCAGTGAGTCTAGCGGGGACCAAGAGACCCAGTACTTC. The chain has TRBV10-3 and TRBJ2-5; 8 bases line up with TRBD2. The CDR3 has 15 residues. V shed 0 bases and J 0 bases; nucleotides not matched to a gene: 0. Germline V CDR1 and CDR2: ENHRY, SYGVKD.

The chain combines TRBV29-1 with TRBJ2-5; D possibly corresponds to TRBD2 (6 bases). V dropped 1 base and J dropped 4 bases, with 10 bases sitting between them. Germline CDR1 SQVTM, CDR2 ANQGSEA. The CDR3 spans 13 residues. The CDR3 here is CSVEGRVSETQYF. CDR3 DNA sequence: TGCAGCGTTGAAGGGAGGGTCTCAGAGACCCAGTACTTC.

The chain couples TRBV6-5 to TRBJ1-1, with D possibly TRBD1 on 5 matching bases. The V end was cut by 0 bases, the J end by 4 bases, with 9 bases between. The CDR3 length is 14 residues. CDR1 MNHEY and CDR2 SVGAGI come from the germline V gene. The CDR3 region has the DNA TGTGCCAGCAGTTACTCCCCAGGGTTCACTGAAGCTTTCTTT. Translating it yields CASSYSPGFTEAFF.

The chain combines TRBV29-1 with TRBJ1-1; TRBD1 matches at 7 bases. CDR1 SQVTM and CDR2 ANQGSEA come from the germline V gene. The CDR3 is 12 residues long. V lost 7 bases to trimming and J lost 5 bases; unmatched junction nucleotides: 7. As DNA, the CDR3 is TGCAGCGGTCAGGGGGTCGTTACTGAAGCTTTCTTT. It encodes CSGQGVVTEAFF.

The chain carries TRBV2 and TRBJ2-3, with D maybe TRBD2 (5 bases). This CDR3 is built from 13 residues. V was clipped by 10 bases and J by 3 bases, with 14 bases between them. CDR1 is SNHLY, CDR2 FYNNEI, per germline. The CDR3 coding sequence is TGTGCCACCGATACGGGCGGGACAGATACGCAGTATTTT. Its protein is CATDTGGTDTQYF.

This clone was found once. J is TRBJ2-5 and V is TRBV29-1, with D uncertain. Germline V CDR1 and CDR2: SQVTM, ANQGSEA. This CDR3 comprises 13 residues. Trimming shortened V by 2 bases and J by 1 base, and 8 bases separated the two germline ends. CDR3 protein: CSVESWSQETQYF. As DNA, the CDR3 is TGCAGCGTTGAAAGCTGGAGCCAAGAGACCCAGTACTTC.

CDR3 sequence (DNA): TGTGCCAGCAGTTTTCGGGGGAGCTCCTACGAGCAGTACTTC. This translates into CASSFRGSSYEQYF. The rearrangement joins TRBV6-5 to TRBJ2-7, with D possibly TRBD2 on 6 matching bases. There are 14 residues in the CDR3. Trimming shortened V by 4 bases and J by 0 bases, and 10 bases separated the two germline ends. The germline V gene encodes CDR1 MNHEY and CDR2 SVGAGI.

CDR3 residues: CASSYSDSSYEQYF. CDR3 in DNA: TGTGCCAGCAGTTACTCGGACAGCTCCTACGAGCAGTACTTC. The chain couples TRBV6-5 to TRBJ2-7, with TRBD1 as a possible D gene (6 bases). The germline V and J ends were trimmed by 0 bases and 0 bases, with 6 bases remaining between them. Germline-derived CDR1 and CDR2 are MNHEY and SVGAGI. There are 14 residues in the CDR3.

This clone came up a few times. The V and J genes are TRBV2 and TRBJ1-6; D is unresolved. Germline V gene sequence: CDR1 SNHLY, CDR2 FYNNEI. The CDR3 has 16 amino acids. V was clipped by 7 bases and J by 0 bases, with 13 bases between them. This chain's CDR3 is CASKTGAGSYNSPLHF. The CDR3, as DNA: TGTGCCAGCAAGACGGGCGCGGGCTCCTATAATTCACCCCTCCACTTT.

V usage is TRBV29-1 and J usage is TRBJ1-2; perhaps TRBD1 as D (5 bases). This CDR3 has 12 residues. Germline lookup yields CDR1 SQVTM and CDR2 ANQGSEA. V was shortened by 4 bases and J by 7 bases, with 13 bases between the two germline ends. Here the CDR3 reads CSVVDSPLGYTF. CDR3 DNA: TGCAGCGTTGTCGACAGTCCTCTTGGCTACACCTTC.

In this sample, this clone turned up once. The genes are TRBV4-2 and TRBJ1-2, with 7 bases fitting TRBD1. Germline CDR1 is LGHNA and CDR2 is YNFKEQ. The V and J ends lost 2 bases and 6 bases, in that order; junction bases with no gene match: 9. This CDR3 contains 15 residues. CDR3 nucleotides: TGTGCCAGCAGCCAATACACAGGGGAGAGCCATGGCTACACCTTC. Its protein product is CASSQYTGESHGYTF.

As DNA, the CDR3 is TGCGCCAGCAGCCCAAGCGGGGGGGATTACGAGCAGTACTTC. It translates to CASSPSGGDYEQYF. This chain joins TRBV5-1 and TRBJ2-7; 10 nucleotides agree with TRBD2. Per the germline V gene, CDR1 is SGHRS and CDR2 is YFSETQ. The CDR3 consists of 14 residues. V gave up 4 bases and J gave up 4 bases; unmatched junction bases: 5.